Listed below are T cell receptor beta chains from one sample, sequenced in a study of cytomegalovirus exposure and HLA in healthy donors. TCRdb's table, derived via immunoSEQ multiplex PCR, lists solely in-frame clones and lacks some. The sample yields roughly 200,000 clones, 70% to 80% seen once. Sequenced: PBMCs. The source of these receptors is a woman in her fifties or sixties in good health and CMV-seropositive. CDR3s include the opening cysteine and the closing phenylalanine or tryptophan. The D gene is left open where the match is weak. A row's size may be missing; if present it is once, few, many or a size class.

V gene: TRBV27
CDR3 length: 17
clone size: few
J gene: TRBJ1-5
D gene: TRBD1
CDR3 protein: CASSFKTGGNSNQPQHF

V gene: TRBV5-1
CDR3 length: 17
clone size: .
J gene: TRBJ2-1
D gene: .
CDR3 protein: CASLPLPGGTSYNEQFF

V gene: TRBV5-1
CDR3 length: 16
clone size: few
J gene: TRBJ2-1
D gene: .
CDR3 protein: CASSAARGSDYNEQFF

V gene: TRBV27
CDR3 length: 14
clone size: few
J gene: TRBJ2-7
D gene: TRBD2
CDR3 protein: CASSLRSGAYEQYF

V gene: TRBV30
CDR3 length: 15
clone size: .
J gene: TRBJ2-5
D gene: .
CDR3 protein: CAWSVGGRSQETQYF

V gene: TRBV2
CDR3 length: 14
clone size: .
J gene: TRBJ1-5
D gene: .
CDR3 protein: CASVDSYSNQPQHF

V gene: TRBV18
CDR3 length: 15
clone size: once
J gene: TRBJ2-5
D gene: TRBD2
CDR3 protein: CASSPSSGVGETQYF

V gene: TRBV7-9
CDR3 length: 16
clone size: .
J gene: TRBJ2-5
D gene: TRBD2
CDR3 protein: CASSSGTSGSLETQYF

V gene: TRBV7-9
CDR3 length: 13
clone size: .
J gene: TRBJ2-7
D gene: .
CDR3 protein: CASRGTGSYEQYF

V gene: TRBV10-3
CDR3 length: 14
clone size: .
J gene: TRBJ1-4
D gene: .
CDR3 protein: CAISETGFGEKLFF

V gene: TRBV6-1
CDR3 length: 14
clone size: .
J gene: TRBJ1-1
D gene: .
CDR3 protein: CASSFIRGNTEAFF

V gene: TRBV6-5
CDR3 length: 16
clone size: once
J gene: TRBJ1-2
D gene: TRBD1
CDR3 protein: CASSYSGQGASYGYTF

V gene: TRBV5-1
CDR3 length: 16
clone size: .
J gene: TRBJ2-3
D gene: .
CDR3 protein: CASSLAGGPSTDTQYF

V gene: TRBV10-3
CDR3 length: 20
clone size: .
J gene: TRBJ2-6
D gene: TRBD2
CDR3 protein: CAISPARAGVSQGGANVLTF

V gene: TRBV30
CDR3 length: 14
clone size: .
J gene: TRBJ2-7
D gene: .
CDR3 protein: CAWSLGATHYEQYF

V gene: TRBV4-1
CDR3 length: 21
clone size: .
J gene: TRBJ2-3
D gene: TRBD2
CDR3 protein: CASSQDGRTSGRGRGTDTQYF

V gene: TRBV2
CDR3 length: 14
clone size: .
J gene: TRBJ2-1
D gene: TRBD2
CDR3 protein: CASRGLARDNEQFF

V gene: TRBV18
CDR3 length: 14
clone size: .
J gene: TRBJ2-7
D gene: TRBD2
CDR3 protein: CASQLTSGHYEQYF

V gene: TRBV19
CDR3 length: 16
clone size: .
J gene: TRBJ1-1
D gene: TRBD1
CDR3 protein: CASSARTGIANTEAFF

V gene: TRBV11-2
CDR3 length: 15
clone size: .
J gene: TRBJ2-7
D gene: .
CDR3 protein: CASSSGSGGAYEQYF

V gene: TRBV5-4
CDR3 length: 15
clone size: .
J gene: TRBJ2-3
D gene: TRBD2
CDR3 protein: CASSLRLAGADTQYF

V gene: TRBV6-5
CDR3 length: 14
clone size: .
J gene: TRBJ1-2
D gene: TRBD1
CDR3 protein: CASSYSTGGYGYTF

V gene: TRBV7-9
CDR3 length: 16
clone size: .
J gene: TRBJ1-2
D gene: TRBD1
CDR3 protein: CASSWEKGQLNYGYTF

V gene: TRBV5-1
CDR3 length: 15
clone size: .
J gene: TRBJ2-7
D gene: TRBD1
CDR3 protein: CASSPSQGQTYEQYF

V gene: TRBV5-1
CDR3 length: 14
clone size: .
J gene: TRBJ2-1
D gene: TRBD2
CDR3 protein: CASRGLAGGNEQFF

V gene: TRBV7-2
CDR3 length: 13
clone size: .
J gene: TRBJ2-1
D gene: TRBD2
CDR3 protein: CASTGRGWNEQFF

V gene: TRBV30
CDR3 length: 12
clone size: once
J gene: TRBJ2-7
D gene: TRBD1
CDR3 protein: CAWSTGAYEQYF

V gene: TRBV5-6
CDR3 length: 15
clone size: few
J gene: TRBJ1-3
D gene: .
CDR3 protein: CASSLGRHTGNTIYF

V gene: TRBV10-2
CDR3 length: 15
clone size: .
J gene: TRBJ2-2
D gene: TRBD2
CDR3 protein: CASKVAGGPAGELFF

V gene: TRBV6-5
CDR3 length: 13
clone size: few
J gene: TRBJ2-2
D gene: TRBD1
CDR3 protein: CASRRQGAGELFF

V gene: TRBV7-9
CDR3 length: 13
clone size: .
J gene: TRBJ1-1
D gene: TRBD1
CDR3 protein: CASSFRTGGKAFF

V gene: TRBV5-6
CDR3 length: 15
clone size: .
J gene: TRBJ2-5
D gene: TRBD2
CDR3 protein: CASSLSGGVAETQYF

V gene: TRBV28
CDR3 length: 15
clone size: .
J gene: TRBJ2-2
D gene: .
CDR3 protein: CASSLMGGWTGELFF

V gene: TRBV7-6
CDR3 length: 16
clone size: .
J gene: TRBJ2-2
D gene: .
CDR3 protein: CASSLAAQSNTGELFF

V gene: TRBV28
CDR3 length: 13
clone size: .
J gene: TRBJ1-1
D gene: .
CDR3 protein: CASSSSPTYEAFF

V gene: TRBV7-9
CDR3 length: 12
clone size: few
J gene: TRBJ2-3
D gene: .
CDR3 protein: CASSSGQDTQYF

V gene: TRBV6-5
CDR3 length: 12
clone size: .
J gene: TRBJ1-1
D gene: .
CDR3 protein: CASSPYRDKAFF

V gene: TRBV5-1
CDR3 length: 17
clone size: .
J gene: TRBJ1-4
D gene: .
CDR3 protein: CASSNQPRAGADEKLFF

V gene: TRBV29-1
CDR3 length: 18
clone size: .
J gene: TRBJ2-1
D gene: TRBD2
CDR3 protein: CSVEDGLASYPPQTEQFF

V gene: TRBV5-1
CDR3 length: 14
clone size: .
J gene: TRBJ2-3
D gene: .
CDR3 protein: CASSLDTGTDTQYF

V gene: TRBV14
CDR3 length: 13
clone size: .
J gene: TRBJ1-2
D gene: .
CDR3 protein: CASSQDHSYGYTF

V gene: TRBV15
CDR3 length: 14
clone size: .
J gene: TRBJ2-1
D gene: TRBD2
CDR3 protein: CATSRVGGGTEQFF

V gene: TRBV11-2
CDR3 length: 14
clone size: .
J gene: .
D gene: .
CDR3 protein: CASSLTGNSYEQYF

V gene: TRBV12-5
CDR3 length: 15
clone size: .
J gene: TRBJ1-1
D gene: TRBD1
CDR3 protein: CASGGQGSWSTEAFF

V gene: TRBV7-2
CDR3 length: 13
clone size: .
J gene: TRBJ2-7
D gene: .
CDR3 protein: CASSRQRSYEQYF

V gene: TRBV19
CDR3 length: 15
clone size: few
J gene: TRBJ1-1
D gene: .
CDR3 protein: CASSQRQVWGAEAFF

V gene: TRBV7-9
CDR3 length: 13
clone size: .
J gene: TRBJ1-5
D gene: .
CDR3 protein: CASSLDGAKPQHF